This TCR beta chain derives from a study of cytomegalovirus exposure and HLA in healthy donors. Unrecorded immune exposure was likely among donors, who were nominally healthy when sampled. The CDR3 runs 15 residues. Trimming cost V 1 base and J 1 base, with 14 bases left between them. Germline V gene lookup returns CDR1 GTSNPN and CDR2 SVGIG (reference sequence). Overall study results and limits: In vitro, three CMV-associated chains proved specific for CMV antigens. What was likely a sequencing artifact was a cluster of highly shared sequence variants. Later work found most CMV-associated TCR beta chains apparently HLA-restricted.

A remark on this clone: No antigen is known for it.

The PCR had 60 Vbeta and 13 Jbeta primers. Assay used: immunoSEQ multiplex PCR; TCRdb lists only in-frame clones, some missing. The table includes 100,000 or so clones, 74% detected once. The rearrangement links TRBV30 to TRBJ2-7; perhaps TRBD1 as D (5 bases). The sequenced material came from PBMCs. The clonotype was recovered from a man aged 50 to 60 in good health and CMV-seropositive. DNA of the CDR3: TGTGCCTGGAGTGGGAAGACAGCTATATCCTACGAGCAGTACTTC. Translated: CAWSGKTAISYEQYF.